This T cell receptor (beta chain) is from a study of patients and donors after allogeneic stem cell transplantation. The germline V and J ends were trimmed by 0 bases and 0 bases, with 5 bases remaining between them. This CDR3 has 14 amino acids. CDR1 SGHNT and CDR2 YENEEA come from the germline V gene. TCRdb recomputed calls from the RT-PCR reads with MiXCR, one row per CDR3 protein. Of over 4,000 distinct CDR3 sequences listed, roughly 24% are singletons. By frequency in the sample, this clonotype is medium-sized. This chain links TRBV11-3 with TRBJ1-1; D ambiguous. The TCR was taken from a human donor who was either an allogeneic HSCT recipient or a stem cell or donor lymphocyte infusion donor (not recorded which). It is not recorded whose cells these are; they may come from a transplant donor. Sequencing was performed on blood, either unsorted or a sorted T cell fraction (not recorded which). The CDR3, as DNA: TGTGCCAGCAGCTTAGAGCGGCTGAACACTGAAGCTTTCTTT. Its translation: CASSLERLNTEAFF.